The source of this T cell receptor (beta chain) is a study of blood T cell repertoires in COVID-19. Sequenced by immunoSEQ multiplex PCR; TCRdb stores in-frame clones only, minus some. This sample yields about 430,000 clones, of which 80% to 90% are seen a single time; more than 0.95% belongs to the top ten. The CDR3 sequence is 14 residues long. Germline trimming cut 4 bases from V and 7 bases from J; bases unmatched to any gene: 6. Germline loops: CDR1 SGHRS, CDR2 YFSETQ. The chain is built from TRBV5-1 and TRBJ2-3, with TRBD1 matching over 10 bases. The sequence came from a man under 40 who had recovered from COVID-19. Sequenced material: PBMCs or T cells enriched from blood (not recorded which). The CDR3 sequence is CASSTGTGDYTQYF. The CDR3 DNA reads TGCGCCAGCAGCACCGGGACAGGGGACTATACGCAGTATTTT.